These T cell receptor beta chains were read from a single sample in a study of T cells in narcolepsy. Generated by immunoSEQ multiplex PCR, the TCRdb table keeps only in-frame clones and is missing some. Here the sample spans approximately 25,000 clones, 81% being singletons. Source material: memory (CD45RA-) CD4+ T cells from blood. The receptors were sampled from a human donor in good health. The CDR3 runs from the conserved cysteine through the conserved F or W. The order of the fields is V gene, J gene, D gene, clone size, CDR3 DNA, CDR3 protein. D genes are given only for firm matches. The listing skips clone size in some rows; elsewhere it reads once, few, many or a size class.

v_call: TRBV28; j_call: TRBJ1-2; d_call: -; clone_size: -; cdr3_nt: TGTGCCAGCAGTTCACGTAAGGCAGGCTACACCTTC; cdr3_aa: CASSSRKAGYTF
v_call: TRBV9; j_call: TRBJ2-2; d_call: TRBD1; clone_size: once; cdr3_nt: TGTGCCAGCAGCGTAACCGGGACAGGGATGACCGGGGAGCTGTTTTTT; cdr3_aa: CASSVTGTGMTGELFF
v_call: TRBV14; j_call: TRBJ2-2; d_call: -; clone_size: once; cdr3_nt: TGTGCCAGCAGCCAAGATGGTGCATTAACCGGGGAGCTGTTTTTT; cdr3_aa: CASSQDGALTGELFF
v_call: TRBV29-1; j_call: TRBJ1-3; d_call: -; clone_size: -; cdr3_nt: TGCAGCGTTGAGAGTCTCTCTGGAAACACCATATATTTT; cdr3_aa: CSVESLSGNTIYF
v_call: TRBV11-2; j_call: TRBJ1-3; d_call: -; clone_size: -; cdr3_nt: TGTGCCAGCAGCCCCCTTCAGGGTTCGCCTGGAAACACCATGTATTTT; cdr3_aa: CASSPLQGSPGNTMYF
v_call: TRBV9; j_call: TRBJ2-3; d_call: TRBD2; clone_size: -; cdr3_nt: TGTGCCAGCAGCGTAAAGCCTAGCGGGGTGGATACGCAGTATTTT; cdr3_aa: CASSVKPSGVDTQYF
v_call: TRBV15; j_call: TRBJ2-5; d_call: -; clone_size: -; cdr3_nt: TGTGCCACCAGCAGGACGTCTAACCGAAGGAGGGAGACCCAGTACTTC; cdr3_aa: CATSRTSNRRRETQYF
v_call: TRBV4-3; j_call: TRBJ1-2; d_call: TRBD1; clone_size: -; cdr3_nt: TGCGCCAGCAGCCAAGAATCCGGGACAGCTAACTATGGCTACACCTTC; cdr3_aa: CASSQESGTANYGYTF
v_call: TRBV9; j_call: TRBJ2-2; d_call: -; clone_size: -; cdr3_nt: TGTGCCAGCAGCGTAGACCGGAACACCGGGGAGCTGTTTTTT; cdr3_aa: CASSVDRNTGELFF
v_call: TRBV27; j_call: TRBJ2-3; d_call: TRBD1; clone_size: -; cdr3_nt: TGTGCCAGCAGTTTACAGGGGGCAACGGCAGATACGCAGTATTTT; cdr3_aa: CASSLQGATADTQYF
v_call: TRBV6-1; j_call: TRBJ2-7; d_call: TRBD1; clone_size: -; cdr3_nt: TGTGCCAGCGTAGTGGACAGGGGGCCCTACGAGCAGTACTTC; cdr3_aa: CASVVDRGPYEQYF
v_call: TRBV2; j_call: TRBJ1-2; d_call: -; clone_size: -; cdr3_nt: TGTGCCAGCAGTGAAGCACTTGGCTACACCTTC; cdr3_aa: CASSEALGYTF
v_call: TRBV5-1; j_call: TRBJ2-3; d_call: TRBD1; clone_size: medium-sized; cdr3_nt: TGCGCCAGCAGCTTGGGGCAGGGGGCAGATACGCAGTATTTT; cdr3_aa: CASSLGQGADTQYF
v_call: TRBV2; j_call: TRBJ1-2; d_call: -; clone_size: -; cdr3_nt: TGTGCCAGCAGTGAGCGGGGGGCGAGTTATGGCTACACCTTC; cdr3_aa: CASSERGASYGYTF
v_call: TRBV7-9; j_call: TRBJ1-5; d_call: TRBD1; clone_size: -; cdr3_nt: TGTGCCAGCAGCGAGGGACAGGGGGACAGCAATCAGCCCCAGCATTTT; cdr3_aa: CASSEGQGDSNQPQHF
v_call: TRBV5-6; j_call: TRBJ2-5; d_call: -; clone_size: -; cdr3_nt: TGTGCCAGCAGCTTGAGGGCAGGCCAAGAGACCCAGTACTTC; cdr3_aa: CASSLRAGQETQYF
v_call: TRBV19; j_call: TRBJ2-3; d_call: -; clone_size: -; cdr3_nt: TGTGCCAGTAGCGAGAATCATGTGAGGGGCACAGATACGCAGTATTTT; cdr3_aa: CASSENHVRGTDTQYF
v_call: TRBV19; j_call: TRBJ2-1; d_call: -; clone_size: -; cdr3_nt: TGTGCCAGTAGTACCCGACAGGATGAGCGGGAGCAGTTCTTC; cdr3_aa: CASSTRQDEREQFF
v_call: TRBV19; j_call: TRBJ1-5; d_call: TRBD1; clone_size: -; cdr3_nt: TGTGCCACCAGACAGGGCCAGGGCAATCAGCCCCAGCATTTT; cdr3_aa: CATRQGQGNQPQHF
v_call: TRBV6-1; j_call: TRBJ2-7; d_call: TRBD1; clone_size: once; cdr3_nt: TGTGCCAGCTTGAAGACAGGGAGCGAGCAGTACTTC; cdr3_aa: CASLKTGSEQYF
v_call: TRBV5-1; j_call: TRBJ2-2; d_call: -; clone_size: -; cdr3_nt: TGCGCCAGCAGCTCGGCGGTTAGCGCGAACACCGGGGAGCTGTTTTTT; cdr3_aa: CASSSAVSANTGELFF
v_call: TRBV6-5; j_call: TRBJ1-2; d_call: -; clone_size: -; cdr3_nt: TGTGCCAGCAGTCTTTACAGGGATTATGGCTACACCTTC; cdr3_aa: CASSLYRDYGYTF
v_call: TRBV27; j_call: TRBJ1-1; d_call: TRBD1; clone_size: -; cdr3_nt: TGTGCCAGCAGTCGATGGACAGGGGCGGAAGGGACTGAAGCTTTCTTT; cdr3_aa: CASSRWTGAEGTEAFF
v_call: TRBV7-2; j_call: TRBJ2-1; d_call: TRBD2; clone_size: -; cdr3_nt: TGTGCCGGGCGGACTAGCGGTAACAATGAGCAGTTCTTC; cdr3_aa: CAGRTSGNNEQFF
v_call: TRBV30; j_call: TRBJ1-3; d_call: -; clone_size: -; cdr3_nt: TGTGCCTGGGGCCGACTAATAACTGGAAACACCATATATTTT; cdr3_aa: CAWGRLITGNTIYF
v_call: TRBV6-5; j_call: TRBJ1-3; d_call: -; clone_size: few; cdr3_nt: TGTGCCAGCAGTTACGGATATCCCTCTGGAAACACCATATATTTT; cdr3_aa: CASSYGYPSGNTIYF
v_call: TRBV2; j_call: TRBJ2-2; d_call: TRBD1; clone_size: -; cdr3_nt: TGTGCCAGCACCACGGACAGGGGGCTCGGGGAGCTGTTTTTT; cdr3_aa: CASTTDRGLGELFF
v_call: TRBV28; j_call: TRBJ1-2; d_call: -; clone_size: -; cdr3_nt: TGTGCCAGCAGTCCGATTAACTATGGCTACACCTTC; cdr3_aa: CASSPINYGYTF